This passage covers 3 T cell receptor beta chains from one sample sequenced in a study of T cell responses to AZD1222 COVID-19 vaccine. Sequencing was performed with immunoSEQ multiplex PCR; in TCRdb, only in-frame clones are kept and a portion is missing. Here the sample spans more than 85,000 clones, more than 75% being singletons. The specimen was peripheral blood, collected 28 days after the second AZD1222 dose. Every receptor here comes from an adult who received the AZD1222 COVID-19 vaccine.

The chain uses TRBV4-1 and TRBJ2-3; D ambiguous. This CDR3 contains 15 residues. V shed 0 bases and J shed 1 base, with 8 bases lying between them. CDR1 and CDR2 (germline): MGHRA, YSYEKL. In DNA form, the CDR3 reads TGCGCCAGCAGCCAAGACCTATGGGGCACAGATACGCAGTATTTT. Amino acids: CASSQDLWGTDTQYF.

V gene TRBV29-1 combines with J gene TRBJ2-3; no firm D call. V lost 6 bases, J lost 2 bases, and 15 bases lay in between. The V gene's germline CDR1 is SQVTM and CDR2 ANQGSEA. The CDR3 has 14 amino acids. CDR3 DNA sequence: TGCAGCGTCGCCAACAGTAATTACACAGATACGCAGTATTTT. Translating it yields CSVANSNYTDTQYF.

The V call is TRBV29-1, the J call TRBJ1-2; D ambiguous. Trimming stripped 3 bases from V and 4 bases from J, with 9 bases between. Germline V lookup: CDR1 SQVTM, CDR2 ANQGSEA. CDR3 length: 12 amino acids. DNA for the CDR3: TGCAGCGTTGACAGGACGGCCTATGGCTACACCTTC. Protein: CSVDRTAYGYTF.